This TCR beta chain was captured in a study of blood T cell repertoires in COVID-19. The CDR3 covers 19 residues. CDR1 and CDR2 (germline): LNHDA, SQIVND (reference sequence). V lost 7 bases and J 3 bases, leaving 27 bases between the germline ends. Profiled with immunoSEQ multiplex PCR; TCRdb holds only in-frame clones, not every one. The data contain some 300,000 clones, about 91% of them seen just once; the ten biggest clones take up under 8%. Source material: peripheral blood. The TCR was taken from a woman under 40 who had recovered from COVID-19. The chain links TRBV19 to TRBJ1-4, with D maybe TRBD1 (6 bases). Here the CDR3 reads CASKSRVGAYYLANEKLFF. CDR3 in DNA: TGTGCCAGTAAATCCAGAGTGGGGGCCTACTATCTCGCTAATGAAAAACTGTTTTTT.